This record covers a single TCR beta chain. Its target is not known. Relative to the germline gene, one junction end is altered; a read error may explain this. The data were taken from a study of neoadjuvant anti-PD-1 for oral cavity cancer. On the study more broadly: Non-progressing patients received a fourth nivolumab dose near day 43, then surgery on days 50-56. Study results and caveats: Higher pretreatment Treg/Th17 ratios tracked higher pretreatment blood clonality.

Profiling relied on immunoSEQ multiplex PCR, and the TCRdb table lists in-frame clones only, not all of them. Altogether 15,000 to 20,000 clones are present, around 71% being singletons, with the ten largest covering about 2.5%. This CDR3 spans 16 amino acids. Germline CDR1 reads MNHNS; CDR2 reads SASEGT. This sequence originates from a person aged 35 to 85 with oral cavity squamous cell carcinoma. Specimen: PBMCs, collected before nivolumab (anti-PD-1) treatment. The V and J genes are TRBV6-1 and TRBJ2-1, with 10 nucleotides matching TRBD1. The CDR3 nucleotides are TGTGCCAGCAGTCAAGCGGGACAGGGGTTTTACAATGAGCAGTTCTTC. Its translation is CASSQAGQGFYNEQFF.